Shown below are 18 T cell receptor beta chains from a single sample sequenced in a study of CD8+ T cells in alopecia areata. Following RNA extraction, reverse transcription yielded cDNA that acted as the sequencing template. The method was immunoSEQ multiplex PCR; TCRdb's version includes in-frame clones alone and lacks a portion of them. This table has some 120,000 clones, 47% appearing once. What was sequenced was NKG2D-low CD8+ T cells sorted from blood. These receptors originate from a human donor with alopecia areata.

The J gene is TRBJ2-5, the V gene TRBV4-3; 9 bases match TRBD2. The V segment lost 2 bases and the J segment 4 bases; nucleotides outside the gene matches: 5. The CDR3 is 15 amino acids. CDR1 and CDR2 from the germline V gene are LGHNA and YSLEER. The chain's CDR3 is CASSQLAGGPETQYF. CDR3 nucleotide sequence: TGCGCCAGCAGCCAACTGGCGGGAGGGCCAGAGACCCAGTACTTC.

This clone was observed once. The chain combines TRBV11-2 with TRBJ2-5; 7 bases fit TRBD1. V shed 5 bases, J shed 1 base, and the junction held 10 bases outside the gene matches. Germline assignment: CDR1 SGHAT and CDR2 FQNNGV. This CDR3 comprises 16 residues. The chain's CDR3 is CASSLRQGSLQETQYF. The CDR3 DNA reads as TGTGCCAGCAGCCTACGACAGGGATCTCTCCAAGAGACCCAGTACTTC.

This chain links TRBV30 with TRBJ2-7, with D uncertain. The CDR3 extends over 16 amino acids. Germline values: CDR1 GTSNPN, CDR2 SVGIG (reference sequence). Trimming shortened V by 1 base and J by 6 bases, and 22 bases separated the two germline ends. The CDR3 nucleotides are TGTGCCTGGAGTGGTGGAGTTGTTTTAGGCTTCGCCGAGCAGTACTTC. It translates to CAWSGGVVLGFAEQYF.

On this clone itself: This specimen includes other DNA sequences encoding the same CDR3. The DNA for the CDR3 is TGTGCCTGGAGTCCTGGGGGTGGCTACGAGCAGTACTTC. Protein sequence: CAWSPGGGYEQYF. The chain links TRBV30 to TRBJ2-7; D may correspond to TRBD1 or TRBD2 (5 bases each). The CDR3 covers 13 residues. Germline V gene lookup returns CDR1 GTSNPN and CDR2 SVGIG (reference sequence). The V gene lost 2 bases and the J gene lost 3 bases, with 11 bases spanning the gap.

This chain connects TRBV23-1 to TRBJ2-1; 9 nucleotides match TRBD2. TRBV23-1 is an ORF, and what it does is uncertain. Germline trimming cut 0 bases from V and 9 bases from J; bases unmatched to any gene: 9. This CDR3 is built from 16 residues. The CDR3 loop reads CASSQSTSGGRGEQFF. CDR3 DNA: TGCGCCAGCAGTCAATCGACTAGCGGAGGGCGTGGTGAGCAGTTCTTC.

In regard to this clone: This same CDR3 is encoded by further DNA sequences in the sample. This CDR3 is CASSLTGTYEQYF. CDR3 in DNA: TGTGCCAGCAGTTTAACGGGGACCTACGAGCAGTACTTC. This chain uses TRBV27 with TRBJ2-7; D is perhaps TRBD2 (5 bases). The CDR3 has 13 amino acids. Germline assignment: CDR1 MNHEY and CDR2 SMNVEV (reference sequence). Deletions cut 2 bases from V and 2 bases from J, with 7 bases between.

CDR3 sequence reads: CSAIGDGYTF. In DNA, the CDR3 is TGCAGTGCGATAGGGGATGGCTACACCTTC. The chain employs TRBV20-1 and TRBJ1-2; D is perhaps TRBD1 (5 bases). The germline CDR1 and CDR2 sequences are DFQATT and SNEGSKA (reference sequence). CDR3 size: 10 residues. The V end was cut by 6 bases, the J end by 6 bases, with 8 bases between.

This chain uses TRBV6-6 with TRBJ2-3, with no clear D. CDR3 length equals 10 residues. Trimming took off 10 bases at V and 3 bases at J, with 5 bases between the two ends. Germline CDR1 reads MNHNY; CDR2 reads SVGAGI (reference sequence). In nucleotides, the CDR3 is TGTGCCACTTCTACAGATACGCAGTATTTT. The encoded protein is CATSTDTQYF.

This rearrangement joins TRBV29-1 to TRBJ2-7; the match to TRBD1 covers 9 bases. The germline CDR1 and CDR2 sequences are SQVTM and ANQGSEA. There are 12 residues in the CDR3. V shed 7 bases, J shed 3 bases, and the junction held 4 bases outside the gene matches. The CDR3 DNA reads TGCAGCGCCCAGACAGGGGGCTACGAGCAGTACTTC. It is translated as CSAQTGGYEQYF.

The chain couples TRBV28 to TRBJ2-1, with D tentatively TRBD2 (5 bases). Germline V lookup: CDR1 MDHEN, CDR2 SYDVKM. V lost 4 bases to trimming and J lost 7 bases, with 8 bases between them. CDR3 length equals 12 residues. The CDR3 region has the DNA TGTGCCAGCAGTTGGCCGGGGAATGAGCAGTTCTTC. Encoded protein: CASSWPGNEQFF.

The V call is TRBV7-9, the J call TRBJ2-1; tentatively, D is TRBD1 (6 bases). The V gene lost 6 bases and the J gene lost 6 bases, with 12 bases spanning the gap. Germline V gene data show CDR1 as SEHNR and CDR2 as FQNEAQ (reference sequence). The CDR3 runs 13 residues. This CDR3 is CASRQPGVNEQFF. DNA for the CDR3: TGTGCCAGCAGGCAGCCAGGGGTCAATGAGCAGTTCTTC.

This clone came up a few times. V gene TRBV29-1 combines with J gene TRBJ2-5; 10 positions agree with TRBD2. Germline CDR1 and CDR2: SQVTM and ANQGSEA. V lost 3 bases to trimming and J lost 3 bases; unmatched junction nucleotides: 19. CDR3 size: 19 residues. Here the CDR3 DNA reads TGCAGCGTTGACCCGACTAGCGGGTGGTTAGCGGGGCTAGAAGAGACCCAGTACTTC. It codes for CSVDPTSGWLAGLEETQYF.

This clone was detected a few times. The chain is built from TRBV30 and TRBJ2-1; D call uncertain. Between the trimmed V and J ends, which lost 3 bases and 7 bases, there was a span of 7 bases. This CDR3 is 11 amino acids long. Germline CDR1 is GTSNPN and CDR2 is SVGIG (reference sequence). The CDR3 here is CAWSSANEQFF. DNA of the CDR3: TGTGCCTGGAGCTCAGCAAATGAGCAGTTCTTC.

In this sample, this clone turned up a few times. The gene calls are TRBV28 and TRBJ2-7, with 9 bases aligning to TRBD1. Germline CDR1 is MDHEN and CDR2 is SYDVKM. The CDR3 loop spans 15 amino acids. V gave up 1 base and J gave up 7 bases; unmatched junction bases: 8. The CDR3, as DNA: TGTGCCAGCAGTTTATTACAGGGGGCTCTTGAAGAGCAGTACTTC. The encoded protein is CASSLLQGALEEQYF.

In this sample, this clone turned up a few times. The rearrangement joins TRBV29-1 to TRBJ2-1; a weak D match, TRBD2 (6 bases). The CDR3 consists of 13 residues. V gave up 3 bases and J gave up 7 bases, with 13 bases separating them. CDR1 and CDR2 from the germline V gene are SQVTM and ANQGSEA. CDR3 region: CSVEGGEVNEQFF. In DNA, the CDR3 is TGCAGCGTTGAGGGGGGAGAAGTAAATGAGCAGTTCTTC.

The chain uses TRBV29-1 and TRBJ1-2, with D possibly TRBD1 on 5 matching bases. Germline CDR1 and CDR2: SQVTM and ANQGSEA. The CDR3 length is 13 residues. V was shortened by 6 bases and J by 2 bases, with 13 bases between the two germline ends. CDR3 coding DNA: TGCAGCGTCCCCAAGACAGAAAACTATGGCTACACCTTC. It yields the protein CSVPKTENYGYTF.

On this clone itself: Germline and junction disagree at one end, which may indicate a read error. The chain joins TRBV5-1 to TRBJ2-7; D call uncertain. Germline V lookup: CDR1 SGHRS, CDR2 YFSETQ. This CDR3 is built from 13 residues. CDR3 nucleotide sequence: TGCGCCAGCAGTTTGGACCTCTCCTACGAGCAGTACTTC. Protein: CASSLDLSYEQYF.

The CDR3 protein is CASSQGRASEQYF. CDR3 DNA sequence: TGTGCCAGCAGCCAGGGTCGGGCTTCCGAGCAGTACTTC. The genes are TRBV14 and TRBJ2-7; the D is unclear. CDR3 length: 13 amino acids. Germline V lookup: CDR1 SGHDN, CDR2 FVKESK. V was pared by 3 bases and J by 6 bases, with 12 bases between.